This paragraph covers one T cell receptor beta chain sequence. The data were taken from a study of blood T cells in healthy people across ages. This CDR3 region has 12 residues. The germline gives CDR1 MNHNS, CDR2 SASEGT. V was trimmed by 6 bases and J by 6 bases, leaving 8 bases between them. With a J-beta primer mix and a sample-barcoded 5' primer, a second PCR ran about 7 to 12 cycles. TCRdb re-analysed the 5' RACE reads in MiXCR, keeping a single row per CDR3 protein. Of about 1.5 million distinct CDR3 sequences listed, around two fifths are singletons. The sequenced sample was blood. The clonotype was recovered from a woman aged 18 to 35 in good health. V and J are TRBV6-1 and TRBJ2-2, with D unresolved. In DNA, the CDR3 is TGTGCCAGCAGCTGGAGCGCCGGGGAGCTGTTTTTT. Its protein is CASSWSAGELFF.